The source of this T cell receptor (delta chain) is a study of gamma-delta T cells after stem cell transplantation. J was trimmed by 3 bases and V by 5 bases; bases with no gene match: 19. In germline, CDR1 is TSWWSYY, CDR2 QGS. The CDR3 length is 19 residues. This clone is deemed medium-sized. TCRdb re-called the RT-PCR reads through CATT. The sample shows several hundred delta-chain clones, around 16% of them seen only once. The sample was gamma-delta T cells. The TCR was taken from a human donor. It is not recorded whose cells these are; they may come from a transplant donor. This chain joins TRDV1 and TRDJ1; 9 bases are a match to TRDD2. The CDR3 DNA follows: TGTGCTCTTGGGATCCTTCCTACTTTGGTAGCTGGGGGCCCCGATAAACTCATCTTT. Its translation: CALGILPTLVAGGPDKLIF.